This TCR beta chain was recorded in a study of blood T cell repertoires in COVID-19. Looking at the study overall: COVID-19 samples, acute and convalescent, were from the United States, Italy and Spain. Sample material is recorded as cDNA or gDNA derived from T cells, B-cell-depleted T cells, or PBMCs.

Repertoires were generated with immunoSEQ multiplex PCR, while TCRdb's copy carries only in-frame clones and drops some. This table has roughly 120,000 clones, 90% appearing once. V was shortened by 0 bases and J by 2 bases, with 17 bases between the two germline ends. Per germline, CDR1 LGHDT and CDR2 YNNKEL (reference sequence). The CDR3 is made up of 19 amino acids. Patients from Seattle were sampled longitudinally, starting during active infection. The TCR was taken from a woman aged 55-75 years with COVID-19, enrolled during active disease. The rearrangement links TRBV3-1 (or the pseudogene TRBV3-2) to TRBJ2-6; TRBD2 is a possible D gene (5 bases). Sequenced material: peripheral blood. The CDR3 loop reads CASSQDLARRGTGANVLTF. The DNA of the CDR3 is TGTGCCAGCAGCCAAGATCTGGCTAGACGGGGAACTGGGGCCAACGTCCTGACTTTC.